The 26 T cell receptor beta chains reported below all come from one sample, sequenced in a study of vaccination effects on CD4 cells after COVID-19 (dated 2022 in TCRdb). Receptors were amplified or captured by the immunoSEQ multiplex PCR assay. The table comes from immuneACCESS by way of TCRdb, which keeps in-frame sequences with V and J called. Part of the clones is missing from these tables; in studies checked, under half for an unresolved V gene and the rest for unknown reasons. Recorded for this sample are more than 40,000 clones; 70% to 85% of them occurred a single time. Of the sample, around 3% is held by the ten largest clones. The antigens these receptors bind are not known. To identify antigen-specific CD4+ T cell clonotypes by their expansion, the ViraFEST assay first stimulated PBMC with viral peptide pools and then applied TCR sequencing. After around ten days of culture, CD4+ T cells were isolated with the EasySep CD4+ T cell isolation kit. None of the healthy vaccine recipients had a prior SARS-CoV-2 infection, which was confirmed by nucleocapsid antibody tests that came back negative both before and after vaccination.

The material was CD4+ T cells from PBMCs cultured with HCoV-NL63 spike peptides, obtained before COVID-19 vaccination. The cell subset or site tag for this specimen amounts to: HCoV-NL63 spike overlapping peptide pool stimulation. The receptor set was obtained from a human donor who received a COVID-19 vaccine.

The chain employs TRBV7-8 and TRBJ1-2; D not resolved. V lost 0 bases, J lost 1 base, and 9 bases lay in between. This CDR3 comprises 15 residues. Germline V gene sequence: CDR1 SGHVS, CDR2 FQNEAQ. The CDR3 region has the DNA TGTGCCAGCAGCTTAGCGCCGCACTTTAACTATGGCTACACCTTC. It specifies CASSLAPHFNYGYTF.

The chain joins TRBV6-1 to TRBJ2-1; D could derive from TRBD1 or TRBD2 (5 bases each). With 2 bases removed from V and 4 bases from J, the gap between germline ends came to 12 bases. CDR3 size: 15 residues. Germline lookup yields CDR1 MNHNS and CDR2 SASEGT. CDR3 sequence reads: CASSESLGAYNEQFF. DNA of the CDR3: TGTGCCAGCAGTGAATCCCTCGGGGCTTACAATGAGCAGTTCTTC.

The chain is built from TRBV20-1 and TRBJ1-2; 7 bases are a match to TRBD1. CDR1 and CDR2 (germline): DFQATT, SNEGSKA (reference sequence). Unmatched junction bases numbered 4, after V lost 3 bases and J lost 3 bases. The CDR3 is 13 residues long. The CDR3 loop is CSASPQGDYGYTF. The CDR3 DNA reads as TGCAGTGCTAGTCCTCAGGGGGACTATGGCTACACCTTC.

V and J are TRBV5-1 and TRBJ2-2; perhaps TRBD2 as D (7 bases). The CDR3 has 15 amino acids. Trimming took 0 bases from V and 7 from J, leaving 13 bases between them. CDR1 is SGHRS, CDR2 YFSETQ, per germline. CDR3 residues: CASSLAAGAGGELFF. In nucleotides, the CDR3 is TGCGCCAGCAGCTTGGCCGCGGGGGCGGGCGGGGAGCTGTTTTTT.

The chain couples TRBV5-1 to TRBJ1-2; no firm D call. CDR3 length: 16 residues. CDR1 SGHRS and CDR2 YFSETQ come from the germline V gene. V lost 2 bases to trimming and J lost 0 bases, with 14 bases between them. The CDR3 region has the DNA TGCGCCAGCAGCTTCGCAGCCTCCGCTGCTAACTATGGCTACACCTTC. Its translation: CASSFAASAANYGYTF.

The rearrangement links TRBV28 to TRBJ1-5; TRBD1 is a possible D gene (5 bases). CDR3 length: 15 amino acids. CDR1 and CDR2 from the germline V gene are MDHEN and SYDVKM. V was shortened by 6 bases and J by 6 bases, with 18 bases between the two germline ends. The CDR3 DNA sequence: TGTGCCAGCAGAACCGGGACCACCTTGATTCAGCCCCAGCATTTT. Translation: CASRTGTTLIQPQHF.

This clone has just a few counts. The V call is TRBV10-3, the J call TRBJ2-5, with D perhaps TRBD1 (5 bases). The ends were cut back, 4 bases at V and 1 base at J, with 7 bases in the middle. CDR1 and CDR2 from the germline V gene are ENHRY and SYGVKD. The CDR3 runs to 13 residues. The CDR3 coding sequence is TGTGCCATCAGTGTACAGGCCCAAGAGACCCAGTACTTC. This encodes CAISVQAQETQYF.

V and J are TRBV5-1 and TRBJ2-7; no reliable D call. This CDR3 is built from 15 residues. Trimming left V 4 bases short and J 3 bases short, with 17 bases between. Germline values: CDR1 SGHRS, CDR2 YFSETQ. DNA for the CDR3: TGCGCCAGCAGCCACGGGTTGCGCTATCTCTACGAGCAGTACGTC. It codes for CASSHGLRYLYEQYV.

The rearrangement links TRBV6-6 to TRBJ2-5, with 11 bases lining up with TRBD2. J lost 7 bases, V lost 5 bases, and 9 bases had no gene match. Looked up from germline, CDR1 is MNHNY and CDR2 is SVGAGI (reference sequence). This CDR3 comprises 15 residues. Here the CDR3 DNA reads TGTGCCAGCAGTGTTAGCGGGGGGGAGCCAGGGACCCAGTACTTC. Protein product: CASSVSGGEPGTQYF.

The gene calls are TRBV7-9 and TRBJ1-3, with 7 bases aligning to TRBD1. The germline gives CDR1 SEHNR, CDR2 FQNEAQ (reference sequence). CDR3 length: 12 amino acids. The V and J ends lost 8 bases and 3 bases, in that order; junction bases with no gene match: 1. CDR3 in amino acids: CASGDSGNTIYF. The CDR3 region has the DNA TGTGCCAGCGGGGACAGTGGAAACACCATATATTTT.

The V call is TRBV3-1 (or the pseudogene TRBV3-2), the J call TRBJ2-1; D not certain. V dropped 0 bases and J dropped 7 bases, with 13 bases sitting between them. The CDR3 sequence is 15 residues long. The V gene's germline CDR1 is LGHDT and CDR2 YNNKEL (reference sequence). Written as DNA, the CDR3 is TGTGCCAGCAGCCAAGATCTAGGGCAGACGAATGAGCAGTTCTTC. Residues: CASSQDLGQTNEQFF.

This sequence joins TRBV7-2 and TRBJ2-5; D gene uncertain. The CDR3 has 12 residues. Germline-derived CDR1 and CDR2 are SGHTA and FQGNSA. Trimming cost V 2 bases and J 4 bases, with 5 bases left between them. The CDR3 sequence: CASSLFPETQYF. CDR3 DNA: TGTGCCAGCAGCTTATTCCCAGAGACCCAGTACTTC.

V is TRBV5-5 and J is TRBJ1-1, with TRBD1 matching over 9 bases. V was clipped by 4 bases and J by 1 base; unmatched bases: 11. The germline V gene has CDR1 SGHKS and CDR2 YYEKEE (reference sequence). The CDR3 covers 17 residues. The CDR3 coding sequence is TGTGCCAGCAGCCGACCGCCGGGACAGGGAGGGAACACTGAAGCTTTCTTT. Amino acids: CASSRPPGQGGNTEAFF. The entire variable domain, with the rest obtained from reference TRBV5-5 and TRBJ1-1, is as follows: DAGVTQSPTHLIKTRGQQVTLRCSPISGHKSVSWYQQVLGQGPQFIFQYYEKEERGRGNFPDRFSARQFPNYSSELNVNALLLGDSALYLCASSRPPGQGGNTEAFFGQGTRLTVV.

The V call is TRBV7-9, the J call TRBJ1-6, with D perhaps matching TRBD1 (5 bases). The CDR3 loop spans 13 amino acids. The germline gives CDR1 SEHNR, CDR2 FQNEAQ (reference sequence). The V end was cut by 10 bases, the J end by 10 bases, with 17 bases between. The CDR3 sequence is CATRGNLVSPLHF. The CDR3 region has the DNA TGTGCCACCCGGGGGAATCTAGTCTCACCCCTCCACTTT.

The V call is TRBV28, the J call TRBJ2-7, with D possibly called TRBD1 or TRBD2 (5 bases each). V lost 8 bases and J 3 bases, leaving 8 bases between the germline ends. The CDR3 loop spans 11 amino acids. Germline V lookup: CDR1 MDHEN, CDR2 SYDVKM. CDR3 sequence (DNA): TGTGCCAGCGGGGACCTCTACGAGCAGTACGTC. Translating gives CASGDLYEQYV.

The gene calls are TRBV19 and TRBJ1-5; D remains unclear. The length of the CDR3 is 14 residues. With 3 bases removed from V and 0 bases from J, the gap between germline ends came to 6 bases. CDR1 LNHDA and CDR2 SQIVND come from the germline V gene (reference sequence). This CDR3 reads CASSIWGSNQPQHF. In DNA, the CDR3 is TGTGCCAGTAGTATTTGGGGTAGCAATCAGCCCCAGCATTTT. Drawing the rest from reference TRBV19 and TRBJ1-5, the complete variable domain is DGGITQSPKYLFRKEGQNVTLSCEQNLNHDAMYWYRQDPGQGLRLIYYSQIVNDFQKGDIAEGYSVSREKKESFPLTVTSAQKNPTAFYLCASSIWGSNQPQHFGDGTRLSIL.

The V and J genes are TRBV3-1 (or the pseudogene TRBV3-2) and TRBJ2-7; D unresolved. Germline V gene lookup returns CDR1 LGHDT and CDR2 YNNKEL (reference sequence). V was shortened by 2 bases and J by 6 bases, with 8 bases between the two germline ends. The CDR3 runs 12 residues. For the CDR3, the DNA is TGTGCCAGCAGCCAAAAAGGTACCGAGCAGTACGTC. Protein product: CASSQKGTEQYV.

The CDR3 DNA reads TGTGCCAGCAGGGGGACTAGCGGGCCCGGGGAGCTGTTTTTT. Protein product: CASRGTSGPGELFF. V usage is TRBV2 and J usage is TRBJ2-2, with TRBD2 matching over 12 bases. Per the germline V gene, CDR1 is SNHLY and CDR2 is FYNNEI. The CDR3 length is 14 residues. The J segment lost 6 bases and the V segment lost 6 bases, leaving 2 bases of the junction unmatched.

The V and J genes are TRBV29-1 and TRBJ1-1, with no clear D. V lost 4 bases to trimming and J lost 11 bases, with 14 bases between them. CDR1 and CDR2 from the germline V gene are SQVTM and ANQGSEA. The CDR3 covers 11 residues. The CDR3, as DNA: TGCAGCGTTGTGTGGTCCCAGGAGGCTTTCTTT. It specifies CSVVWSQEAFF.

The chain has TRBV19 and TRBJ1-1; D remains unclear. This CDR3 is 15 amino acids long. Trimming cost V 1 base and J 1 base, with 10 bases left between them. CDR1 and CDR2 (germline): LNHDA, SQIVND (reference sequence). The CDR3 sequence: CASSIVVRQNTEAFF. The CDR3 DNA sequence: TGTGCCAGTAGTATAGTTGTCCGGCAGAACACTGAAGCTTTCTTT.

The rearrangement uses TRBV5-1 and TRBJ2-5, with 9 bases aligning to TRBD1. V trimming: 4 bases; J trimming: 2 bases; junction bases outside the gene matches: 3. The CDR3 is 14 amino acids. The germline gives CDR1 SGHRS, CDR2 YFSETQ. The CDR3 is CASSPGQGQETQYF. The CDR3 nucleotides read TGCGCCAGCAGCCCGGGACAGGGACAAGAGACCCAGTACTTC.

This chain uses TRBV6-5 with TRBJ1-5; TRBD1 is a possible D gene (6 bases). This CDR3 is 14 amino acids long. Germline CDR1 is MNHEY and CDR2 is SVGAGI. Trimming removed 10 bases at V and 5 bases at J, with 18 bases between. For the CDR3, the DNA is TGTGCCACCCGGAGGGGGGGGACGGATCAGCCCCAGCATTTT. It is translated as CATRRGGTDQPQHF.

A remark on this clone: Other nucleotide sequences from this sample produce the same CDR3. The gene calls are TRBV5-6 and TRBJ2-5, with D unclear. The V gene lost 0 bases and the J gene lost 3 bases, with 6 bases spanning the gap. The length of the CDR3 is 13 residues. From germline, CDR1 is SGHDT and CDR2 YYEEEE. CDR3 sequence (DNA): TGTGCCAGCAGCTTGGAGCTAAAAGAGACCCAGTACTTC. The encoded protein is CASSLELKETQYF.

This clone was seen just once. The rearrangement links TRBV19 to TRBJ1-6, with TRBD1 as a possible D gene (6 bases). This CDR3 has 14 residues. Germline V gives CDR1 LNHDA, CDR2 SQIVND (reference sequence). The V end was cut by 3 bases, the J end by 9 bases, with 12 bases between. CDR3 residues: CASSMKQGLSPLHF. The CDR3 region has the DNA TGTGCCAGTAGTATGAAACAGGGTCTTTCACCCCTCCACTTT.

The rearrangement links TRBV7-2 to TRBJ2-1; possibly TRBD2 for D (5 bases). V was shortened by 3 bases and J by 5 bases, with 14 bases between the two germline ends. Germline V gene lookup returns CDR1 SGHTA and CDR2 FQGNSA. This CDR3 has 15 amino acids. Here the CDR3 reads CASSFSGSRNNEQFF. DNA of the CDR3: TGTGCCAGCAGCTTTTCGGGGAGTAGAAACAATGAGCAGTTCTTC.

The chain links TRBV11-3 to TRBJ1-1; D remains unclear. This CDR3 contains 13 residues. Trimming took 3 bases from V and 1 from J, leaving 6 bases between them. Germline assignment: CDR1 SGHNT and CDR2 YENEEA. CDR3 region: CASSLGKNTEAFF. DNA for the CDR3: TGTGCCAGCAGCTTGGGCAAGAACACTGAAGCTTTCTTT.